One and the same sample provided the 5 T cell receptor beta chains below, sequenced in a study of blood T cell repertoires in COVID-19. Libraries were prepared by immunoSEQ multiplex PCR; TCRdb keeps only in-frame clonotypes and omits some of them. The sample carries approximately 90,000 clones, about 78% recorded once. Material: peripheral blood. These receptors were taken from a woman older than 75 with acute or convalescent COVID-19.

The chain is built from TRBV15 and TRBJ1-2, with 9 bases matching TRBD1. This CDR3 region has 17 residues. CDR1 is LNHNV and CDR2 is YYDKDF in the germline V gene (reference sequence). V was clipped by 0 bases and J by 4 bases; unmatched bases: 9. The CDR3 DNA sequence: TGTGCCACCAGCAGAGATCGACAGGGGGAGGGAGGCTATGGCTACACCTTC. Protein product: CATSRDRQGEGGYGYTF.

The table lists this clone with a count of one. CDR3 coding DNA: TGTGCCACCAGTGATGGTCCTGGGCAGTCTAACTATGGCTACACCTTC. This encodes CATSDGPGQSNYGYTF. The V gene is TRBV24-1, the J gene TRBJ1-2; D remains ambiguous. The V gene's germline CDR1 is KGHDR and CDR2 SFDVKD. Between the trimmed V and J ends, which lost 3 bases and 0 bases, there was a span of 13 bases. The CDR3 has 16 residues.

The CDR3 DNA sequence: TGTGCCAGCAATACACGGGACAGCCACACCGGGGAGCTGTTTTTT. The encoded protein is CASNTRDSHTGELFF. V gene TRBV6-5 combines with J gene TRBJ2-2; 7 nucleotides line up with TRBD1. The V gene's germline CDR1 is MNHEY and CDR2 SVGAGI. V gave up 7 bases and J gave up 3 bases; unmatched junction bases: 8. This CDR3 region has 15 residues.

The rearrangement uses TRBV4-2 and TRBJ2-2; D might be TRBD1 (8 bases). The CDR3 consists of 18 residues. Trimming removed 0 bases from V and 7 bases from J, with 21 bases in between. CDR1 and CDR2 (germline): LGHNA, YNFKEQ. This CDR3 is CASSQESAGQGLIGELFF. In nucleotides, the CDR3 is TGTGCCAGCAGCCAAGAGAGCGCCGGACAGGGACTAATCGGGGAGCTGTTTTTT.

The chain employs TRBV19 and TRBJ1-2; TRBD1 matches 7 bases. The CDR3 is 15 amino acids. From germline, CDR1 is LNHDA and CDR2 SQIVND (reference sequence). J lost 2 bases, V lost 5 bases, and 8 bases had no gene match. The CDR3 spells CASSAPGQKNYGYTF. CDR3 nucleotide sequence: TGTGCCAGTAGTGCCCCGGGACAGAAAAACTATGGCTACACCTTC.